Listed here are 11 T cell receptor beta chains from one sample, sequenced in a study of beta chain features in type 1 diabetes. Every isolated RNA sample was fully reverse transcribed, so sequencing captured expressed TCRB transcripts. Profiling relied on immunoSEQ multiplex PCR, and the TCRdb table lists in-frame clones only, not all of them. The sample includes about 620,000 clones, 15% to 18% of them seen just once. Sequenced input: naive CD4+ T cells from blood. These receptors all come from a man aged 18 to 30 in good health.

The J gene is TRBJ2-2, the V gene TRBV5-6, with D perhaps matching TRBD1 (5 bases). From germline, CDR1 is SGHDT and CDR2 YYEEEE. CDR3 length: 16 amino acids. V dropped 5 bases and J dropped 7 bases, with 21 bases sitting between them. CDR3 sequence: CASSFAGNPRSGELFF. CDR3 DNA: TGTGCCAGCAGTTTCGCAGGGAACCCCCGAAGCGGGGAGCTGTTTTTT.

The chain uses TRBV2 and TRBJ1-2; D is perhaps TRBD1 (5 bases). Germline V gene lookup returns CDR1 SNHLY and CDR2 FYNNEI. Trimming left V 5 bases short and J 4 bases short, with 14 bases between. This CDR3 comprises 14 residues. CDR3 sequence: CASSLGRRLYGYTF. The CDR3, as DNA: TGTGCCAGCAGTCTGGGACGCCGTCTCTATGGCTACACCTTC. Complete variable domain (other parts from reference TRBV2 and TRBJ1-2): EPEVTQTPSHQVTQMGQEVILRCVPISNHLYFYWYRQILGQKVEFLVSFYNNEISEKSEIFDDQFSVERPDGSNFTLKIRSTKLEDSAMYFCASSLGRRLYGYTFGSGTRLTVV.

Remarks on this clone: The same CDR3 also results from other DNA sequences found in this sample. The chain joins TRBV5-4 to TRBJ1-5; possible D gene TRBD1, 6 bases. V was shortened by 2 bases and J by 1 base, with 7 bases between the two germline ends. In germline, CDR1 is SGHNT, CDR2 YYREEE (reference sequence). There are 14 residues in the CDR3. The CDR3 DNA sequence: TGTGCCAGCAGCTTAGGGACAAGCAATCAGCCCCAGCATTTT. It translates to CASSLGTSNQPQHF.

The chain uses TRBV6-4 and TRBJ1-2, with D tentatively TRBD1 (6 bases). V lost 4 bases and J 4 bases, leaving 16 bases between the germline ends. Germline CDR1 reads MRHNA; CDR2 reads SNTAGT. The CDR3 has 15 residues. CDR3 sequence: CASSVRQGTGYGYTF. CDR3 coding DNA: TGTGCCAGCAGTGTCCGTCAGGGGACTGGCTATGGCTACACCTTC.

This clone has a handful of counts. V is TRBV6-5 and J is TRBJ1-5; TRBD1 agrees at 7 bases. J gave up 4 bases and V 6 bases, and 6 bases lay outside the gene matches. Germline CDR1 reads MNHEY; CDR2 reads SVGAGI. This CDR3 has 14 residues. The CDR3 nucleotides are TGTGCCAGCAGAGGAGGGACAGAAAATCAGCCCCAGCATTTT. It translates to CASRGGTENQPQHF.

The gene calls are TRBV5-4 and TRBJ1-4, with a weak D call TRBD1 (5 bases). V gave up 4 bases and J gave up 8 bases, with 24 bases separating them. This CDR3 is built from 17 residues. Germline V gene data show CDR1 as SGHNT and CDR2 as YYREEE (reference sequence). CDR3 region: CASSPSTGGRLREKLFF. The CDR3 DNA follows: TGTGCCAGCAGCCCCTCGACGGGGGGTCGGTTGAGGGAAAAACTGTTTTTT.

This clone occurred a few times. J is TRBJ2-3 and V is TRBV5-4, with 8 bases matching TRBD2. This CDR3 has 16 residues. Germline CDR1 SGHNT, CDR2 YYREEE (reference sequence). Unmatched junction bases numbered 3, after V lost 0 bases and J lost 0 bases. CDR3 in amino acids: CASSLGTSSSTDTQYF. CDR3 nucleotide sequence: TGTGCCAGCAGCTTGGGGACTAGCTCGAGCACAGATACGCAGTATTTT. Looking up the rest from reference TRBV5-4 and TRBJ2-3 gives the full variable domain: ETGVTQSPTHLIKTRGQQVTLRCSSQSGHNTVSWYQQALGQGPQFIFQYYREEENGRGNFPPRFSGLQFPNYSSELNVNALELDDSALYLCASSLGTSSSTDTQYFGPGTRLTVL.

The gene calls are TRBV6-5 and TRBJ1-1, with D maybe TRBD1 (5 bases). In germline, CDR1 is MNHEY, CDR2 SVGAGI. V was trimmed by 0 bases and J by 3 bases, leaving 14 bases between them. This CDR3 has 16 amino acids. CDR3 nucleotide sequence: TGTGCCAGCAGTTACTCGATGCTGGGACCCTACACTGAAGCTTTCTTT. As protein: CASSYSMLGPYTEAFF.

The chain uses TRBV18 and TRBJ1-1; TRBD1 might be the D (6 bases). Germline assignment: CDR1 KGHSH and CDR2 LQKENI. V lost 6 bases and J 7 bases, leaving 9 bases between the germline ends. CDR3 length: 11 residues. In DNA form, the CDR3 reads TGTGCCAGCTCCCCGGACAGTGAAGCTTTCTTT. Translating it yields CASSPDSEAFF.

This clone showed up just a few times. The chain has TRBV19 and TRBJ2-7, with D tentatively TRBD1 (5 bases). Germline V gives CDR1 LNHDA, CDR2 SQIVND (reference sequence). With 6 bases removed from V and 0 bases from J, the gap between germline ends came to 9 bases. The CDR3 is 13 residues long. The CDR3 DNA sequence: TGTGCCAGTAGACGGACACCCTCCTACGAGCAGTACTTC. Amino acids: CASRRTPSYEQYF. The full variable domain, rest sourced from reference TRBV19 and TRBJ2-7, is DGGITQSPKYLFRKEGQNVTLSCEQNLNHDAMYWYRQDPGQGLRLIYYSQIVNDFQKGDIAEGYSVSREKKESFPLTVTSAQKNPTAFYLCASRRTPSYEQYFGPGTRLTVT.

This clone appeared a few times. The rearrangement links TRBV9 to TRBJ1-2; D is uncertain. This CDR3 contains 14 residues. Trimming shortened V by 6 bases and J by 4 bases, and 16 bases separated the two germline ends. Germline V gives CDR1 SGDLS, CDR2 YYNGEE. In nucleotides, the CDR3 is TGTGCCAGCACTAAAGACGGCGCACTCTATGGCTACACCTTC. This encodes CASTKDGALYGYTF.